Reported below is one T cell receptor (beta chain). Treatment meaning: oral pan-JAK inhibitor, 5-10 mg twice daily. Extracted from the samples, RNA was reverse transcribed into cDNA to serve as the sequencing template. The repertoire was sequenced with immunoSEQ multiplex PCR; TCRdb's copy has only in-frame clones and lacks some. The sample consists of 250,000 to 300,000 clones, roughly 60% of them appearing once. This specimen belongs to a study of CD8+ T cells in alopecia areata. Germline CDR1 and CDR2: LGHNA and YNFKEQ. V was clipped by 3 bases and J by 9 bases, with 12 bases between them. The CDR3 runs 13 residues.

Sequenced material: CD4+ T cells sorted from blood, taken at week 24, from a patient treated with tofacitinib. This TCR derives from a human donor with alopecia areata. The gene calls are TRBV4-2 and TRBJ2-1; tentatively, D is TRBD2 (5 bases). The CDR3, as DNA: TGTGCCAGCAGCCAGAGCCTAGCCGGTGAGCAGTTCTTC. Protein product: CASSQSLAGEQFF.